The entry below gives a single T cell receptor (beta chain) sequence along with its context. The antigen it recognizes is unknown. No much larger clone is present one base from it, and per-base qualities are unavailable. To sequence the TCRbeta CDR3 region, genomic DNA was isolated from the sorted cells. The immunoSEQ Assay was used to sequence the TCRbeta CDR3 regions. Imported from immuneACCESS, the table was reduced by TCRdb to in-frame sequences with V and J called. These copies leave out some clones; in studies compared against another copy, an unresolved V gene accounts for under half, and the cause of the remainder is not known. This sample has some 50,000 clones in its table, and approximately 80% of those were observed once. The ten top clones hold 5% to 7.5% of the sample. The trial excluded patients who had a history of autoimmune disease or who were on systemic immunosuppression. In every dose cohort, peripheral blood was drawn for TCR sequencing at baseline, cycle 4 day 1, and cycle 7 day 1. The samples were taken from a phase I, first-in-human, multicenter, open-label dose-escalation trial of ivuxolimab. Adults with locally advanced or metastatic melanoma, renal cell carcinoma, hepatocellular carcinoma or head and neck squamous cell carcinoma were enrolled in the trial. Before TCR sequencing, CD4+ T cells and CD8+ T cells from peripheral blood were sorted into separate populations.

This record belongs to a study of OX40 agonist ivuxolimab in advanced cancers. Some background on the complete study: The costimulatory receptor OX40 (CD134) was targeted by ivuxolimab, a fully human IgG2 agonistic monoclonal antibody. Of the roughly 51 dose-escalation patients, hepatocellular carcinoma was present in about 20, melanoma in some 15, renal cell carcinoma in 9 and head and neck cancer in 9. Partial responses occurred in three dose-escalation patients: two with cutaneous melanoma and one with hepatocellular carcinoma. Prior anti-PD-1, anti-PD-L1 or anti-CTLA-4 therapy was permitted, and checkpoint inhibitors had been received by under 50% of dose-escalation patients. In the dose-escalation cohort, approximately 80% of patients were male, and the mean age was 60 years with a range of roughly 20 to 80. Intravenous ivuxolimab was administered to patients every 2 weeks at six dose levels: 0.01, 0.1, 0.3, 1.5, 3 and 10 mg/kg. The monotherapy dose-escalation portion (N of about 50 patients) of the phase I ivuxolimab trial is reported in the paper. Peripheral TCRbeta sequencing aimed to test whether ivuxolimab altered TCR sequence diversity and caused clonal T-cell expansion. General study outcomes and caveats: In the 0.1-3.0 mg/kg groups, partial responders were among the patients with the lowest normalized peripheral clonal expansion, particularly in CD8+ T cells. After ivuxolimab, more expanded clones were found on average in CD8+ T cells than in CD4+ T cells. Low levels of normalized T-cell clonal expansion were also seen in some nonresponding patients. At doses from 0.1 to 3.0 mg/kg, clonal expansion was seen in both CD4+ and CD8+ blood T cells between baseline and week 6. The antigen specificity of the clonally expanded peripheral T cells was not determined.

From cysteine to phenylalanine, the CDR3 is 15 amino acids long. The retained sequence is limited to the CDR3, 45 bases, with the frame set at the first base. The CDR1 and CDR2 encoded by the germline V gene are SGHRS and YFSETQ. At the junction V is shortened by 3 bases and J by 3 bases; bases outside the gene matches: 6. This chain joins TRBV5-1 to TRBJ1-2; 9 central nucleotides agree with TRBD1. This sequence was found in an adult with an advanced solid tumor such as melanoma, head and neck, liver or kidney cancer. The source material was CD4+ or CD8+ T cells sorted from blood, sampled in a trial of the OX40 agonist ivuxolimab. The CDR3 in this case is CASSWDRVADYGYTF. The nucleotide sequence reads as follows: TGCGCCAGCAGCTGGGACAGGGTTGCCGACTATGGCTACACCTTC.